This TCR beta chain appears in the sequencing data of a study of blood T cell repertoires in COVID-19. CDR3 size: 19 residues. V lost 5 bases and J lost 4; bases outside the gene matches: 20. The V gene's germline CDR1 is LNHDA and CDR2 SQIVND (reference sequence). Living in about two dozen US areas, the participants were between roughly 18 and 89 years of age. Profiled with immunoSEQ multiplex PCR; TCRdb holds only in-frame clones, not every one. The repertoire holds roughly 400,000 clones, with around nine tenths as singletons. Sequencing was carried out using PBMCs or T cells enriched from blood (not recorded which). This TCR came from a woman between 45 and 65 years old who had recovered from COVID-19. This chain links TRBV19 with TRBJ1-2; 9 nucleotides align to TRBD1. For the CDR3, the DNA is TGTGCCAGTAGTCCCCCCCCATTCATAGGACAGGGGATTATCTATGGCTACACCTTC. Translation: CASSPPPFIGQGIIYGYTF. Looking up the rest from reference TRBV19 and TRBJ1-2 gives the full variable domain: DGGITQSPKYLFRKEGQNVTLSCEQNLNHDAMYWYRQDPGQGLRLIYYSQIVNDFQKGDIAEGYSVSREKKESFPLTVTSAQKNPTAFYLCASSPPPFIGQGIIYGYTFGSGTRLTVV.